These T cell receptor beta chains were read from a single sample in a study of cytomegalovirus exposure and HLA in healthy donors. Only in-frame clones appear in the TCRdb table, and some are missing; sequencing was by immunoSEQ multiplex PCR. The table counts some 76,000 clones; 2.4% lies in the top ten. The sequenced material came from PBMCs. The origin of the receptors is a female donor in good health and CMV-seropositive. Both conserved end residues are trimmed from each CDR3. Each record gives: V gene, J gene, CDR3 protein.

TRBV19	TRBJ1-2	ASRLEGQGTYGYT
TRBV7-8	TRBJ2-1	ASARGSSYNEQF
TRBV7-9	TRBJ2-5	ASRLGQQETQY
TRBV6-5	TRBJ2-7	ASRATSGASYEQY
TRBV5-1	TRBJ2-1	ASSLAVGAYNEQF
TRBV7-2	TRBJ1-1	ASSLARGGVMNTEAF
TRBV11-2	TRBJ1-3	ASSMTGASGNTIY
TRBV7-8	TRBJ1-2	ASSLAGDGYT
TRBV9	TRBJ1-1	ASSATVLLESAF
TRBV10-3	TRBJ2-1	AISELGQVSSYNEQF
TRBV5-8	TRBJ1-5	ASSFTGTGDTQH
TRBV29-1	TRBJ2-7	SVEDRGTDYRSIHEQY
TRBV29-1	TRBJ1-2	SVELGDGYT
TRBV9	TRBJ1-2	ASSVANAVYGYT
TRBV7-7	TRBJ2-7	ASSLAQNYEQY
TRBV27	TRBJ2-7	ASRRTGGLESEQY
TRBV19	TRBJ2-3	ASMSGVGTDTQY
TRBV5-1	TRBJ1-4	ASSAAGTGAEKLF
TRBV19	TRBJ1-5	ATGSSPYQPQH
TRBV5-1	TRBJ2-2	ASTPRVSTNTGELF
TRBV18	TRBJ1-2	ASSPGQDYGYT
TRBV5-4	TRBJ2-5	ASSLQETQY
TRBV29-1	TRBJ1-2	SVGDRDYGYT
TRBV6-1	TRBJ1-2	ASSEGFTGAYGYT
TRBV5-1	TRBJ2-3	ASSLNWGPVDTQY
TRBV6-1	TRBJ1-1	ASHGGANTEAF
TRBV5-6	TRBJ1-4	ASSSYTYSGQQNEKLF
TRBV6-5	TRBJ2-7	ASSITGLHLEGY
TRBV18	TRBJ2-7	ASSPQGTGNSYEQY
TRBV30	TRBJ1-1	AWSRETEAF
TRBV18	TRBJ2-1	ASSPSETRDEQF
TRBV29-1	TRBJ2-1	SVVREDSYNEQF
TRBV6-1	TRBJ2-2	ASSEPGKGGELF
TRBV30	TRBJ1-1	AWAGGLNTEAF
TRBV15	TRBJ2-5	ATSKTSMVETQY
TRBV27	TRBJ1-1	ASRAVLVSTEAF
TRBV5-1	TRBJ2-7	ASSLELPTYEQY
TRBV4-1	TRBJ1-2	ASSQGQGNVYGYT
TRBV2	TRBJ1-2	ASRTGGDYGYT
TRBV27	TRBJ2-1	ASSSPSGQF
TRBV13	TRBJ2-7	ASSFWQGPYEQY
TRBV28	TRBJ1-1	ASSGGDRGNTEAF
TRBV27	TRBJ1-4	ASSASTGAPNEKLF
TRBV6-5	TRBJ2-7	ASSYSGQGPAYEQY
TRBV6-1	TRBJ2-4	ASSEKAGGLAKNIQY
TRBV4-3	TRBJ1-2	ASSQGRTWTDYGYT
TRBV6-1	TRBJ2-7	ASRTGTGGYEQY
TRBV30	TRBJ1-1	AWSVRTGYTEAF
TRBV7-9	TRBJ2-5	ASLPTTGQQETQY
TRBV7-2	TRBJ2-7	ASSFGTVASYEQY
TRBV28	TRBJ1-4	ASRSGTGGVIGEKLF
TRBV7-9	TRBJ2-7	ASSLGQDSYEQY
TRBV25-1	TRBJ2-5	ACGRETQY
TRBV4-2	TRBJ2-1	ASSQEFSGSSYNEQF
TRBV28	TRBJ1-5	ASSLPGNQPQH
TRBV4-2	TRBJ1-2	ASSQEEGGGYGYT
TRBV7-3	TRBJ2-5	ASSPRGGVRETQY
TRBV9	TRBJ2-3	ASRSLGGTQY
TRBV7-9	TRBJ2-1	ASCVVGGHEQF